These 2 T cell receptor beta chains share one sample of origin, sequenced in a study of blood T cells in healthy people across ages. Next came a second PCR, run for roughly 7 to 12 cycles, which used a sample-barcoded 5' primer along with a J-beta primer mix. Each CDR3 protein gets one entry after TCRdb re-called the 5' RACE reads with MiXCR. The table shows roughly 790,000 distinct CDR3 sequences, with roughly 45% occurring only once. Sequencing was performed on blood. Receptor source: a woman aged 60-75 years in good health.

This clonotype was seen a handful of times. Here the CDR3 DNA reads TGTGCCAGCAGCCCCTCCGGGACAGTTTACGAGCAGTACTTC. It specifies CASSPSGTVYEQYF. The rearrangement joins TRBV7-3 to TRBJ2-7; 7 positions agree with TRBD1. After removal of 5 bases from V and 4 bases from J, the junction contained 8 bases not matched to a gene. Germline V lookup: CDR1 SGHTA, CDR2 FQGTGA. CDR3 length: 14 residues.

This clonotype occurred a few times. This chain connects TRBV7-9 to TRBJ2-1; D perhaps matches TRBD2 (6 bases). Germline V gene sequence: CDR1 SEHNR, CDR2 FQNEAQ (reference sequence). The CDR3 has 13 residues. V lost 0 bases and J 10 bases, leaving 10 bases between the germline ends. DNA for the CDR3: TGTGCCAGCAGCTTAGCGGGCGGGGCCGAGCAGTTCTTC. Translation gives CASSLAGGAEQFF. The variable domain in full, with the rest retrieved from reference TRBV7-9 and TRBJ2-1, is DTGVSQNPRHKITKRGQNVTFRCDPISEHNRLYWYRQTLGQGPEFLTYFQNEAQLEKSRLLSDRFSAERPKGSFSTLEIQRTEQGDSAMYLCASSLAGGAEQFFGPGTRLTVL.